This T cell receptor (beta chain) is from a study of T cells in narcolepsy. Study outcomes and limitations: Blood of same and different patients, but not healthy controls, reportedly held recurring autoreactive clonotypes. In some patient and control memory CD4+ samples, autoreactive clones were absent.

The germline V gene has CDR1 MNHEY and CDR2 SMNVEV (reference sequence). V dropped 6 bases and J dropped 0; count of bases not matched to a gene: 6. The length of the CDR3 is 16 residues. Measured with immunoSEQ multiplex PCR; TCRdb has only the in-frame clones, and not every one. This sample yields some 23,000 clones, of which 70% to 90% are seen a single time; roughly 1.3% belongs to the top ten. Comments on this clone: Its target is unknown.

The sample taken for sequencing was CD45RA- memory CD4+ T cells from PBMCs. V and J are TRBV27 and TRBJ2-1, with 9 bases identical to TRBD2. The TCR comes from a human donor with narcolepsy. In DNA form, the CDR3 reads TGTGCCAGCAGGAAGGCTAGCGGGACCTCCTACAATGAGCAGTTCTTC. It encodes CASRKASGTSYNEQFF.